The 25 T cell receptor beta chains below all came from one sample that was sequenced in a study of CD4+ T cells in melanoma. This table comes from immunoSEQ multiplex PCR, and its TCRdb copy is limited to in-frame clones, with some not included. The table shows fewer than 55,000 clones, with roughly 89% occurring only once. The specimen sequenced was peripheral blood. These receptors all stem from a human donor with melanoma.

The chain employs TRBV7-9 and TRBJ2-3, with 14 bases matching TRBD2. Germline CDR1 reads SEHNR; CDR2 reads FQNEAQ (reference sequence). The CDR3 runs 19 residues. Losses at the gene ends were 0 bases for V and 3 bases for J; bases not matched to a gene: 8. CDR3 in amino acids: CASSLALRLAGGPTDTQYF. The CDR3 bases are TGTGCCAGCAGCTTAGCCCTAAGACTAGCGGGGGGGCCTACAGATACGCAGTATTTT.

V usage is TRBV7-6 and J usage is TRBJ2-3, with 8 bases fitting TRBD2. The CDR3 sequence is 14 residues long. J gave up 8 bases and V 1 base, and 5 bases lay outside the gene matches. Germline V gene lookup returns CDR1 SGHVS and CDR2 FNYEAQ. CDR3 loop: CASSLEAGAPTQYF. The CDR3 DNA follows: TGTGCCAGCAGCTTAGAAGCGGGGGCGCCTACGCAGTATTTT. The full variable domain, its missing parts supplied by reference TRBV7-6 and TRBJ2-3, is GAGVSQSPRYKVTKRGQDVALRCDPISGHVSLYWYRQALGQGPEFLTYFNYEAQQDKSGLPNDRFSAERPEGSISTLTIQRTEQRDSAMYRCASSLEAGAPTQYFGPGTRLTVL.

The gene calls are TRBV11-2 and TRBJ1-2, with D possibly TRBD1 on 6 matching bases. Germline CDR1 SGHAT, CDR2 FQNNGV. The CDR3 has 14 residues. V lost 4 bases and J 5 bases, leaving 14 bases between the germline ends. This chain's CDR3 is CASSYGGGGYGYTF. The CDR3 coding sequence is TGTGCCAGCAGCTACGGGGGAGGGGGTTATGGCTACACCTTC.

The chain has TRBV29-1 and TRBJ2-1, with D perhaps given as TRBD1 or TRBD2 (5 bases each). The length of the CDR3 is 12 residues. In germline, CDR1 is SQVTM, CDR2 ANQGSEA. Trimming stripped 7 bases from V and 9 bases from J, with 16 bases between. The CDR3 here is CSAVGPTGEQFF. CDR3 nucleotide sequence: TGCAGCGCAGTGGGACCGACCGGTGAGCAGTTCTTC.

CDR3 protein: CASGLGDRGAGNTIYF. In DNA, the CDR3 is TGTGCTAGTGGTTTAGGGGACAGGGGCGCTGGAAACACCATATATTTT. The V and J genes are TRBV12-5 and TRBJ1-3, with TRBD1 matching over 10 bases. This CDR3 has 16 residues. Per the germline V gene, CDR1 is LGHNT and CDR2 is FRNRAP. Germline trimming cut 3 bases from V and 2 bases from J; bases unmatched to any gene: 4.

The rearrangement joins TRBV4-3 to TRBJ2-4; perhaps TRBD1 as D (6 bases). The V end lost 0 bases, the J end lost 1 base, and 19 bases lay between the germline ends. This CDR3 region has 19 residues. Germline V gives CDR1 LGHNA, CDR2 YSLEER. The CDR3 loop reads CASSQESGWAGAAKNIQYF. In DNA, the CDR3 is TGCGCCAGCAGCCAAGAATCTGGGTGGGCAGGGGCCGCCAAAAACATTCAGTACTTC.

The CDR3 bases are TGTGCCAGCAGCCAGACAGTCACAGATACGCAGTATTTT. As protein: CASSQTVTDTQYF. The V and J genes are TRBV7-2 and TRBJ2-3; the D gene is possibly TRBD1 (5 bases). Germline CDR1 and CDR2: SGHTA and FQGNSA. V was cut by 5 bases and J by 2 bases, with 8 bases left in between. CDR3 length: 13 residues.

V gene TRBV9 combines with J gene TRBJ1-4; perhaps TRBD1 as D (5 bases). Trimming stripped 2 bases from V and 4 bases from J, with 12 bases between. Germline CDR1 is SGDLS and CDR2 is YYNGEE. The CDR3 sequence is 15 residues long. The CDR3: CASSVLGEVNEKLFF. In DNA, the CDR3 is TGTGCCAGCAGCGTTTTGGGGGAGGTTAATGAAAAACTGTTTTTT.

In the case of this clone: Mismatch with germline at one junction end may stem from a read error. The chain uses TRBV7-7 and TRBJ2-1; D possibly corresponds to TRBD2 (6 bases). Germline V gene data show CDR1 as SSHAT and CDR2 as FNYEAQ (reference sequence). This CDR3 spans 14 amino acids. The CDR3 here is CASSHGGTYNEQFF. CDR3 in DNA: TGTGCTAGCAGCCACGGGGGAACCTACAATGAGCAGTTCTTC. The full variable domain, rest sourced from reference TRBV7-7 and TRBJ2-1, is GAGVSQSPRYKVTKRGQDVTLRCDPISSHATLYWYQQALGQGPEFLTYFNYEAQPDKSGLPSDRFSAERPEGSISTLTIQRTEQRDSAMYRCASSHGGTYNEQFFGPGTRLTVL.

The rearrangement uses TRBV4-1 and TRBJ1-1; perhaps TRBD1 as D (5 bases). V was shortened by 6 bases and J by 1 base, with 21 bases between the two germline ends. The CDR3 extends over 17 amino acids. CDR1 and CDR2 (germline): MGHRA, YSYEKL. The CDR3 loop is CASSPQQGVIGNTEAFF. The CDR3 DNA is TGCGCCAGCAGTCCCCAGCAGGGTGTAATCGGGAACACTGAAGCTTTCTTT.

This clone has a single count. At one end the junction does not follow the germline gene, possibly because of a read error. The V gene is TRBV7-9, the J gene TRBJ2-5; 8 bases match TRBD1. This CDR3 has 13 residues. In germline, CDR1 is SEHNR, CDR2 FQNEAQ (reference sequence). The chain's CDR3 is CASSPGTGQTQYF. The CDR3 nucleotides are TGTGCCAGCAGCCCTGGGACAGGTCAGACACAGTACTTC.

This clone was observed a few times. V gene TRBV7-3 combines with J gene TRBJ1-6; D remains ambiguous. Trimming took off 2 bases at V and 7 bases at J, with 6 bases between the two ends. The germline V gene encodes CDR1 SGHTA and CDR2 FQGTGA. The CDR3 is 13 amino acids. CDR3 amino acids: CASSLSPNSPLHF. CDR3 nucleotide sequence: TGTGCCAGCAGCTTATCTCCAAATTCACCCCTCCACTTT.

The J gene is TRBJ2-7, the V gene TRBV6-5; D possibly corresponds to TRBD1 (6 bases). The germline gives CDR1 MNHEY, CDR2 SVGAGI. V lost 6 bases and J lost 7, with 13 bases in between. The CDR3 has 12 amino acids. The CDR3 DNA sequence: TGTGCCAGCAGACAGGGCCCTGGTGAGCAGTACTTC. Its translation: CASRQGPGEQYF.

The V and J genes are TRBV9 and TRBJ2-6; D perhaps matches TRBD2 (7 bases). Trimming removed 3 bases from V and 4 bases from J, with 17 bases in between. The V gene's germline CDR1 is SGDLS and CDR2 YYNGEE. The CDR3 covers 17 residues. DNA for the CDR3: TGTGCCAGCAGCGCCGGGGCACGGGGGGCCGGGGCCAACGTCCTGACTTTC. Its protein is CASSAGARGAGANVLTF.

This clone was seen only once. The V call is TRBV6-5, the J call TRBJ2-1; 9 bases fit TRBD2. Germline V lookup: CDR1 MNHEY, CDR2 SVGAGI. The CDR3 spans 15 residues. Trimming at V came to 8 bases and at J to 6 bases, leaving 11 bases not matched to a gene. The CDR3 coding sequence is TGTGCCAGCCGGTCCGCGGGGGGGCGGGTCAATGAGCAGTTCTTC. It translates to CASRSAGGRVNEQFF.

The rearrangement links TRBV19 to TRBJ2-2, with 8 nucleotides matching TRBD2. This CDR3 contains 17 residues. Trimming cost V 7 bases and J 1 base; bases outside gene matches: 11. The germline gives CDR1 LNHDA, CDR2 SQIVND (reference sequence). This chain's CDR3 is CASNGRGRGGNTGELFF. The CDR3 DNA reads as TGTGCCAGTAACGGGAGGGGCAGGGGCGGGAACACCGGGGAGCTGTTTTTT.

The genes are TRBV6-4 and TRBJ2-7; 8 nucleotides align to TRBD1. V shed 10 bases, J shed 5 bases, and the junction held 7 bases outside the gene matches. This CDR3 contains 12 residues. Germline values: CDR1 MRHNA, CDR2 SNTAGT. The CDR3: CANPDRENEQYF. In DNA, the CDR3 is TGTGCCAACCCGGACAGGGAGAACGAGCAGTACTTC.

V is TRBV4-2 and J is TRBJ1-1; D may be TRBD1 (6 bases). The CDR3 is 12 residues long. V was trimmed by 0 bases and J by 10 bases, leaving 9 bases between them. Germline CDR1 reads LGHNA; CDR2 reads YNFKEQ. CDR3 region: CASSQEEGGAFF. CDR3 nucleotides: TGTGCCAGCAGCCAAGAAGAGGGGGGAGCTTTCTTT.

The genes are TRBV5-4 and TRBJ1-2; no clear D. Germline V lookup: CDR1 SGHNT, CDR2 YYREEE (reference sequence). There are 15 residues in the CDR3. The ends were cut back, 4 bases at V and 7 bases at J, with 20 bases in the middle. DNA of the CDR3: TGTGCCAGCAGCAGGGCGGAGCCACTCTATGGTGGCTACACCTTC. Translating it yields CASSRAEPLYGGYTF.

This rearrangement joins TRBV5-1 to TRBJ1-2, with TRBD1 matching over 9 bases. V lost 0 bases and J lost 2; bases outside the gene matches: 5. The CDR3 has 16 residues. Germline-derived CDR1 and CDR2 are SGHRS and YFSETQ. Here the CDR3 DNA reads TGCGCCAGCAGCTTGGGGACAGGGGCCTCAAACTATGGCTACACCTTC. Translating gives CASSLGTGASNYGYTF.

This clone showed up just once. The chain carries TRBV14 and TRBJ2-2, with D tentatively TRBD2 (5 bases). The CDR3 runs to 15 residues. Between the trimmed V and J ends, which lost 2 bases and 5 bases, there was a span of 12 bases. CDR1 and CDR2 (germline): SGHDN, FVKESK. This CDR3 is CASSQLRPGTGELFF. The CDR3 nucleotides read TGTGCCAGCAGCCAACTCCGTCCGGGGACCGGGGAGCTGTTTTTT.

V gene TRBV5-4 combines with J gene TRBJ2-3; possibly TRBD2 for D (5 bases). Trimming removed 0 bases at V and 0 bases at J, with 11 bases between. This CDR3 contains 16 residues. Germline CDR1 is SGHNT and CDR2 is YYREEE (reference sequence). CDR3 sequence: CASSLADFSSTDTQYF. CDR3 nucleotides: TGTGCCAGCAGCTTGGCGGACTTCTCTAGCACAGATACGCAGTATTTT. Drawing the rest from reference TRBV5-4 and TRBJ2-3, the complete variable domain is ETGVTQSPTHLIKTRGQQVTLRCSSQSGHNTVSWYQQALGQGPQFIFQYYREEENGRGNFPPRFSGLQFPNYSSELNVNALELDDSALYLCASSLADFSSTDTQYFGPGTRLTVL.

For this clone: This is likely an artifact of a read error, given a far larger clone one base away. The chain carries TRBV13 and TRBJ2-3; D might be TRBD2 (6 bases). This CDR3 has 16 amino acids. The germline gives CDR1 PRHDT, CDR2 FYEKMQ (reference sequence). V lost 3 bases and J 2 bases, leaving 15 bases between the germline ends. The CDR3 spells CASSLLGEVVTDTQYF. DNA for the CDR3: TGTGCCAGCAGCTTGCTTGGGGAGGTGGTCACAGATACGCAGTATTTT.

The chain employs TRBV30 and TRBJ2-7; 14 nucleotides line up with TRBD2. The germline CDR1 and CDR2 sequences are GTSNPN and SVGIG (reference sequence). The ends lost 1 base at V and 3 bases at J; junction bases unmatched: 5. The CDR3 extends over 16 amino acids. The CDR3 is CAWSGLAGGPVYEQYF. The CDR3 DNA reads TGTGCCTGGAGTGGACTAGCGGGGGGGCCTGTCTACGAGCAGTACTTC.

V usage is TRBV19 and J usage is TRBJ2-5, with a weak D call TRBD1 (6 bases). The ends were cut back, 6 bases at V and 4 bases at J, with 15 bases in the middle. The CDR3 loop spans 14 amino acids. The V gene's germline CDR1 is LNHDA and CDR2 SQIVND (reference sequence). CDR3 sequence reads: CASSAEQGRETQYF. The CDR3 DNA follows: TGTGCCAGTAGCGCCGAACAGGGAAGAGAGACCCAGTACTTC.